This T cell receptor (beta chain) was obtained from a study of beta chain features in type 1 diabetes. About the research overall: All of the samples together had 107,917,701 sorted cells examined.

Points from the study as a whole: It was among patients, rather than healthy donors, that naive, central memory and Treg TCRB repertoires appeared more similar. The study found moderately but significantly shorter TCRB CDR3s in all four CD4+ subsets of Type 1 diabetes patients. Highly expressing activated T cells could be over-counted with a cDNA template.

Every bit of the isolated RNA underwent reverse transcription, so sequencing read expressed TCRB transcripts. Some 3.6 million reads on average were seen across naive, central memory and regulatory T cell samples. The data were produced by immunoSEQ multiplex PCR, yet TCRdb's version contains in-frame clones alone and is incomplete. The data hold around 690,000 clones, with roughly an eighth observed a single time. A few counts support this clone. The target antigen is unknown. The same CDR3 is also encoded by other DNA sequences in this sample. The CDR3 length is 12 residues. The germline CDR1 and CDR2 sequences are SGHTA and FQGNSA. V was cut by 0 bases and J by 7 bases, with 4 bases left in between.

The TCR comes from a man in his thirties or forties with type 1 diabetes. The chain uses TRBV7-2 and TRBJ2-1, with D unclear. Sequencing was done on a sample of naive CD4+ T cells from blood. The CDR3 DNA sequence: TGTGCCAGCAGCTTAGCGCGAAATGAGCAGTTCTTC. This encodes CASSLARNEQFF.